The 19 T cell receptor beta chains reported below all come from one sample, sequenced in a study of blood T cell repertoires in COVID-19 (TCRdb year 2020). The method was the immunoSEQ multiplex PCR assay. TCRdb obtained this table from immuneACCESS and retained in-frame rearrangements with V and J assigned. These tables miss some clones; where compared with another copy, unresolved V genes account for less than half of the shortfall, and the remainder is unexplained. This sample is represented by 150,000 to 200,000 clones; around 81% of them were singletons. Together, the top ten hold around 12% of the sample. Sequencing was carried out using peripheral blood. These receptor sequences come from a woman over 75 with COVID-19, enrolled during active disease.

The V call is TRBV5-1, the J call TRBJ2-1; 7 positions agree with TRBD2. Germline V gives CDR1 SGHRS, CDR2 YFSETQ. The CDR3 spans 15 residues. J gave up 6 bases and V 0 bases, and 6 bases lay outside the gene matches. DNA of the CDR3: TGCGCCAGCAGCTTGGTCCTAGCGGCCGGCAATGAGCAGTTCTTC. Amino acid sequence: CASSLVLAAGNEQFF.

V is TRBV7-8 and J is TRBJ2-3; 10 bases align to TRBD2. The trim removed 2 bases at V and 0 bases at J, leaving 17 bases unmatched. Germline V lookup: CDR1 SGHVS, CDR2 FQNEAQ. The CDR3 is 21 residues long. The CDR3 DNA reads as TGTGCCAGCAGCTTATGGCCCATTGGAATAGCGGGAGGCCCTAGCACAGATACGCAGTATTTT. This encodes CASSLWPIGIAGGPSTDTQYF.

V usage is TRBV28 and J usage is TRBJ2-1, with 14 bases identical to TRBD2. Germline V CDR1 and CDR2: MDHEN, SYDVKM. This CDR3 has 15 amino acids. V shed 5 bases and J 5 bases; nucleotides not matched to a gene: 2. Here the CDR3 DNA reads TGTGCCAGCAGTACGACTAGCGGGAGGGACAATGAGCAGTTCTTC. Encoded protein: CASSTTSGRDNEQFF.

The chain links TRBV27 to TRBJ2-2; 8 bases are a match to TRBD2. CDR1 is MNHEY, CDR2 SMNVEV, per germline (reference sequence). The V gene end was trimmed by 3 bases and the J gene end by 6 bases; junction bases not matched to a gene: 9. This CDR3 is 16 amino acids long. CDR3 DNA: TGTGCCAGCAGTTTTGGATCGGGACTAGGCCCCGGGGAGCTGTTTTTT. Translating it yields CASSFGSGLGPGELFF.

V usage is TRBV27 and J usage is TRBJ2-7, with 12 bases aligning to TRBD1. The V gene's germline CDR1 is MNHEY and CDR2 SMNVEV (reference sequence). The CDR3 covers 14 residues. Trimming at V came to 6 bases and at J to 4 bases, leaving 4 bases not matched to a gene. CDR3 coding DNA: TGTGCCAGCAGCGGGACAGGGGGCGGTTACGAGCAGTACTTC. Residues: CASSGTGGGYEQYF.

The chain joins TRBV5-4 to TRBJ2-2; D unresolved. The CDR3 has 16 amino acids. V gave up 0 bases and J gave up 4 bases, with 13 bases separating them. From germline, CDR1 is SGHNT and CDR2 YYREEE (reference sequence). The CDR3 protein is CASSLGSSSTTGELFF. The CDR3 DNA sequence: TGTGCCAGCAGCTTGGGGAGTAGCTCTACCACCGGGGAGCTGTTTTTT.

This chain joins TRBV11-2 and TRBJ2-7; D is unresolved. The V gene lost 0 bases and the J gene lost 0 bases, with 15 bases spanning the gap. Germline CDR1 and CDR2: SGHAT and FQNNGV. This CDR3 is 17 amino acids long. In DNA form, the CDR3 reads TGTGCCAGCAGCTTAGATACCGGCAGGCCCTCCTCCTACGAGCAGTACTTC. It encodes CASSLDTGRPSSYEQYF.

This chain joins TRBV21-1 and TRBJ2-7; the table gives TRBD1 as D, unverified against the DNA. TRBV21-1 represents a pseudogene. This CDR3 has 14 amino acids. CDR3 bases: TGTGCCAGCAGCGAACAGGGGGATCACTACGAGCAGTACTTC. Its protein product is CASSEQGDHYEQYF.

This chain uses TRBV18 with TRBJ1-3, with D perhaps TRBD1 (5 bases). The V and J ends lost 0 bases and 11 bases respectively, with 11 bases between them. CDR1 and CDR2 (germline): KGHSH, LQKENI. The CDR3 is made up of 13 amino acids. DNA for the CDR3: TGTGCCAGCTCACCACCCCGCAGGGAGGCCATATATTTT. Amino acids: CASSPPRREAIYF.

The V call is TRBV10-1, the J call TRBJ2-1; D possibly corresponds to TRBD2 (6 bases). The CDR3 is 16 amino acids. V was pared by 0 bases and J by 2 bases, with 11 bases between. CDR1 and CDR2 from the germline V gene are WNHNN and SYGVQD (reference sequence). The CDR3 region has the DNA TGCGCCAGCAGTGAGTCTGGGGACTTAGCCTACAATGAGCAGTTCTTC. Translation gives CASSESGDLAYNEQFF.

V usage is TRBV4-3 and J usage is TRBJ2-5; D is possibly TRBD1 (7 bases). V shed 4 bases and J shed 3 bases, with 24 bases lying between them. Germline loops: CDR1 LGHNA, CDR2 YSLEER. CDR3 length: 18 amino acids. The DNA for the CDR3 is TGCGCCAGCAGCCCCCGGTCCTTCAGGGGGGCGACAGAAGAGACCCAGTACTTC. Its translation is CASSPRSFRGATEETQYF.

J is TRBJ2-1 and V is TRBV27, with D unclear. The CDR3 totals 17 residues. The V gene's germline CDR1 is MNHEY and CDR2 SMNVEV (reference sequence). V dropped 5 bases and J dropped 3 bases, with 20 bases sitting between them. This chain's CDR3 is CASSLATSHLLYNEQFF. The CDR3, as DNA: TGTGCCAGCAGTCTCGCGACATCCCACCTTCTCTACAATGAGCAGTTCTTC.

As DNA, the CDR3 is TGTGCCAGCAGCCCACTTATCCAGGGTGGTACTGAAGCTTTCTTT. Amino acids: CASSPLIQGGTEAFF. The chain couples TRBV11-3 to TRBJ1-1, with a possible D match to TRBD1 (5 bases). The CDR3 length is 15 residues. V was shortened by 5 bases and J by 5 bases, with 18 bases between the two germline ends. Germline V gene sequence: CDR1 SGHNT, CDR2 YENEEA.

The chain is built from TRBV6-5 and TRBJ2-7; TRBD1 might be the D (6 bases). The germline V gene has CDR1 MNHEY and CDR2 SVGAGI. This CDR3 spans 15 amino acids. V was shortened by 2 bases and J by 2 bases, with 13 bases between the two germline ends. CDR3 nucleotide sequence: TGTGCCAGCAGTTACGCCACAGGGCTCCCCTACGAGCAGTACTTC. Amino acid sequence: CASSYATGLPYEQYF.

The chain carries TRBV18 and TRBJ1-2, with 9 bases fitting TRBD1. Trimming took 1 base from V and 3 from J; bases not matched to a gene: 6. Germline loops: CDR1 KGHSH, CDR2 LQKENI. This CDR3 is built from 16 residues. CDR3 in amino acids: CASSPLRTGEDYGYTF. In DNA, the CDR3 is TGTGCCAGCTCACCACTAAGGACAGGGGAGGACTATGGCTACACCTTC.

The chain is built from TRBV6-5 and TRBJ1-4, with D unresolved. The V end was cut by 9 bases, the J end by 5 bases, with 16 bases between. This CDR3 spans 14 amino acids. The germline V gene has CDR1 MNHEY and CDR2 SVGAGI. The DNA for the CDR3 is TGTGCCAGTTCCTCCCCGAGGAAAAATGAAAAACTGTTTTTT. It yields the protein CASSSPRKNEKLFF.

The gene calls are TRBV28 and TRBJ2-5, with D possibly being TRBD1 (6 bases). Germline loops: CDR1 MDHEN, CDR2 SYDVKM. V lost 6 bases and J lost 2, with 7 bases in between. The CDR3 consists of 12 residues. Here the CDR3 reads CASRQGQETQYF. The CDR3 region has the DNA TGTGCCAGCAGACAGGGACAAGAGACCCAGTACTTC.

This chain uses TRBV19 with TRBJ2-1; 8 nucleotides align to TRBD1. Germline CDR1 LNHDA, CDR2 SQIVND (reference sequence). V was pared by 3 bases and J by 0 bases, with 4 bases of the junction left unmatched. The CDR3 length is 16 residues. This CDR3 reads CASSIFTGGSYNEQFF. Here the CDR3 DNA reads TGTGCCAGTAGTATTTTTACAGGGGGCTCCTACAATGAGCAGTTCTTC. The full variable domain, with the rest looked up from reference TRBV19 and TRBJ2-1, is DGGITQSPKYLFRKEGQNVTLSCEQNLNHDAMYWYRQDPGQGLRLIYYSQIVNDFQKGDIAEGYSVSREKKESFPLTVTSAQKNPTAFYLCASSIFTGGSYNEQFFGPGTRLTVL.

The CDR3 protein is CASSHARGGNTIYF. As DNA, the CDR3 is TGTGCCAGCTCACACGCAAGGGGTGGAAACACCATATATTTT. The chain recombines TRBV18 with TRBJ1-3; D may be TRBD1 (5 bases). The CDR3 totals 14 residues. The V gene lost 4 bases and the J gene lost 3 bases, with 10 bases spanning the gap. Germline CDR1 reads KGHSH; CDR2 reads LQKENI.